The T cell receptor beta chain described here comes from a study of T cell responses to AZD1222 COVID-19 vaccine. The table came from immunoSEQ multiplex PCR; TCRdb's copy has only in-frame clones and leaves some out. The table includes 73,000 or so clones, about nine tenths detected once. In its sample, this clone was seen a few times. Trimming shortened V by 4 bases and J by 3 bases, and 12 bases separated the two germline ends. CDR1 MNHEY and CDR2 SVGAGI come from the germline V gene. The CDR3 sequence is 14 residues long. The chain carries TRBV6-5 and TRBJ1-2, with D hard to call. This receptor was obtained from an adult in good health. Sequenced material: peripheral blood, taken on day 0 of AZD1222 vaccination. For the CDR3, the DNA is TGTGCCAGCAGTTCGCCTCATGGGGACTATGGCTACACCTTC. Residues: CASSSPHGDYGYTF.